These 5 T cell receptor beta chains originate from one sample sequenced in a study of control samples from healthy donors and cancer patients. Profiled with immunoSEQ multiplex PCR; TCRdb holds only in-frame clones, not every one. Among about 75,000 clones listed, more than 75% were seen once. The sample consisted of blood. The receptor set was obtained from a man over 45 in good health.

The V gene is TRBV18, the J gene TRBJ1-2, with TRBD1 as a possible D gene (6 bases). The length of the CDR3 is 16 residues. Trimming stripped 1 base from V and 6 bases from J, with 18 bases between. Per germline, CDR1 KGHSH and CDR2 LQKENI. Written as DNA, the CDR3 is TGTGCCAGCTCACCACGACCCTCCGGGGACATGGATGGCTACACCTTC. Translated, it gives CASSPRPSGDMDGYTF.

The chain combines TRBV5-4 with TRBJ2-1; possibly TRBD1 for D (6 bases). Germline V gene lookup returns CDR1 SGHNT and CDR2 YYREEE (reference sequence). V was pared by 8 bases and J by 0 bases, with 15 bases between. The CDR3 covers 15 residues. The CDR3 reads CASHRDLSSYNEQFF. The CDR3 coding sequence is TGTGCCAGTCACAGGGATTTGAGCTCCTACAATGAGCAGTTCTTC.

CDR3 in amino acids: CASSQTQGAGYTF. The CDR3, as DNA: TGTGCCAGCAGCCAGACACAGGGGGCTGGCTACACCTTC. J is TRBJ1-2 and V is TRBV11-3; 9 nucleotides agree with TRBD1. Trimming cost V 5 bases and J 7 bases; bases outside gene matches: 5. Looked up from germline, CDR1 is SGHNT and CDR2 is YENEEA. There are 13 residues in the CDR3.

J is TRBJ2-2 and V is TRBV24-1; tentatively, D is TRBD2 (6 bases). The CDR3 extends over 16 amino acids. Per germline, CDR1 KGHDR and CDR2 SFDVKD. V shed 0 bases and J shed 6 bases, with 13 bases lying between them. The CDR3 region is CATSDLAGTSAGELFF. The CDR3 region has the DNA TGTGCCACCAGTGATTTGGCGGGGACCTCCGCCGGGGAGCTGTTTTTT.

The V call is TRBV10-3, the J call TRBJ2-5; D uncertain. V was trimmed by 6 bases and J by 1 base, leaving 18 bases between them. There are 16 residues in the CDR3. Germline values: CDR1 ENHRY, CDR2 SYGVKD. This CDR3 is CAISAPDQESQETQYF. As DNA, the CDR3 is TGTGCCATCAGCGCCCCGGACCAAGAATCCCAAGAGACCCAGTACTTC.